This T cell receptor beta chain was captured by sequencing in a study of CD8+CD57+ T cells in acquired aplastic anemia. About the research overall: Sorted CD4+ and CD8+ cells yielded DNA averaging around 3.2 ug. Reads per healthy sample averaged approximately 10 million (CD4+) and 11.0 million (CD8+).

This clonotype was recorded many times. Its antigen remains unknown. J lost 7 bases, V lost 7 bases, and 7 bases had no gene match. Looked up from germline, CDR1 is SQVTM and CDR2 is ANQGSEA. The CDR3 loop spans 14 amino acids. The use of genomic DNA as template underpinned the TCR beta VDJ and CDR3 profiling. Each CDR3 protein gets one entry after TCRdb re-called the reads with MiXCR. This sample has about 180,000 distinct CDR3 sequences, with just over 45% found just once. Whole-study findings and limits: CD8+ Simpson's diversity did not differ significantly between patients and controls.

The sequenced material came from sorted CD4+, CD8+, or CD8+CD57+ T cells (not recorded which) from PBMCs. The V call is TRBV29-1, the J call TRBJ2-2; the match to TRBD1 covers 12 bases. The clonotype originates from a human donor in good health. CDR3 bases: TGCAGCGGTGGGGGACAGGGGGCTGGCGGGGAGCTGTTTTTT. It yields the protein CSGGGQGAGGELFF.